A selection of T cell receptor beta chains follows, all from one sample in a study of shared clonotypes between healthy human individuals. TCRdb's table, derived via immunoSEQ multiplex PCR, lists solely in-frame clones and lacks some. The sample holds about 2.1 million clones, around 93% seen once. The sequencing sample was made of naive CD8+ T cells from PBMCs. Every receptor here comes from a man in his late teens or twenties in good health. Some clones in this sample may be carry-over from other donors' samples. The conserved cysteine and the conserved F or W are not part of the CDR3 here. Each record gives: J gene, V gene, CDR3 protein.

TRBJ2-7 TRBV6-1 ASSGRDRVYEQY
TRBJ1-2 TRBV12-2 ASRLVVAAYGYT
TRBJ2-5 TRBV28 ASSLLRTDGPQETQY
TRBJ1-6 TRBV10-3 AISVEGNNSPLH
TRBJ1-4 TRBV5-1 ASSLAEGADEKLF
TRBJ2-7 TRBV5-6 ASSTGTSSYEQY
TRBJ2-7 TRBV7-6 ASSYDTSGYEQY
TRBJ2-1 TRBV19 ASKQGYNEQF
TRBJ2-7 TRBV4-1 ASSPSSGGLDEQY
TRBJ1-1 TRBV28 ASSSAREANTEAF
TRBJ2-7 TRBV4-1 ASSHSSGYEQY
TRBJ2-5 TRBV5-1 ASSPAVADQETQY
TRBJ1-2 TRBV6-5 ASSYLQGGYGYT
TRBJ1-1 TRBV7-9 ASSLIGGDTEAF
TRBJ2-5 TRBV30 ACRVELQETQY
TRBJ1-1 TRBV29-1 SVGGGEAF
TRBJ1-5 TRBV28 ASRDSPNQPQH
TRBJ2-2 TRBV7-2 ASSFPRATGELF
TRBJ2-3 TRBV5-4 ASSTFGDTQY
TRBJ1-2 TRBV16 ASSQGEGLGGYT
TRBJ2-5 TRBV4-3 ASSQVLDRPQETQY
TRBJ2-7 TRBV18 ASSPLGLAGEAYEQY
TRBJ2-1 TRBV21-1 ASSVPGQNYNEQF
TRBJ2-6 TRBV19 ASIGPATSGANVLT
TRBJ1-4 TRBV19 ASRTGREKLF
TRBJ2-7 TRBV9 ASSAGELYEQY
TRBJ2-3 TRBV25-1 ASTGTGTDTQY
TRBJ1-1 TRBV10-3 AIRLRTEGLNTEAF
TRBJ2-2 TRBV27 ASSFRLPPGELF
TRBJ2-7 TRBV7-9 ASSSPGPAYEQY
TRBJ2-7 TRBV4-2 ASSPMDGGYEQY
TRBJ2-1 TRBV19 ASSAAQGARNEQF
TRBJ1-5 TRBV7-2 ASSFGQGWGWDQPQH
TRBJ2-2 TRBV7-9 ASSGRQGTNTGELF
TRBJ2-3 TRBV28 ASSSWTGGMDTQY
TRBJ1-1 TRBV18 ASSPVEAGDEAF
TRBJ2-7 TRBV7-6 ASSLRPGDTYEQY
TRBJ1-1 TRBV29-1 SVGSFLTEAF
TRBJ1-2 TRBV30 ARLAQGANYGYT
TRBJ1-5 TRBV28 ASRYPGTGGNQPQH
TRBJ2-7 TRBV7-8 ASSPQGIGDYEQY
TRBJ2-1 TRBV9 ASSARLAGGGNEQF
TRBJ2-5 TRBV9 ASSVVGDYQESQY
TRBJ2-1 TRBV29-1 SVGLGTGQF
TRBJ2-7 TRBV5-5 ASSLMRTSGSTGEQY
TRBJ2-7 TRBV28 ASMDSGLAHEQY
TRBJ2-3 TRBV2 ASGRAGFPQY
TRBJ1-4 TRBV7-9 ASAQGATEEKLF
TRBJ1-5 TRBV5-6 ASSPYTSRGNQPQH
TRBJ2-1 TRBV11-2 ASSSSGVNEQF
TRBJ1-1 TRBV15 ATSPGTEAF
TRBJ2-7 TRBV7-6 ASTPGESGEQY
TRBJ2-1 TRBV7-8 ASSLARGRRNEQF
TRBJ2-1 TRBV30 AWSRGRLAEQF
TRBJ2-7 TRBV5-1 ASSLAGTKSYEQY
TRBJ1-2 TRBV19 ASNFRQGGHGYT
TRBJ2-1 TRBV7-6 ASSLLSGRARNEQF